This T cell receptor beta chain stems from a study of OX40 agonist ivuxolimab in advanced cancers. Study information: Previous treatment with anti-PD-1, anti-PD-L1 or anti-CTLA-4 therapy was allowed; approximately 40% had received some. Study results and limitations: At 0.1-3.0 mg/kg, partial responders had clonal expansion among the lowest observed. Antigen specificity remained undetermined for the expanded peripheral T cells. Some nonresponders additionally presented with little normalized T-cell clonal expansion.

Comment on this clone: Its antigen is not known.

Assay used: immunoSEQ multiplex PCR; TCRdb lists only in-frame clones, some missing. The top ten clones hold 4.2% of a sample with about 43,000 clones, 80% of them seen once. Sequences were derived from CD4+ or CD8+ T cells sorted from blood, sampled in a trial of the OX40 agonist ivuxolimab. The TCR was taken from an adult with an advanced solid tumor such as melanoma, head and neck, liver or kidney cancer.

The CDR3 DNA sequence: TGTGCCAGCAACCCCGGTAGCGGGACCTCCTACGAGCAGTACTTC. This sequence encodes CASNPGSGTSYEQYF. The chain recombines TRBV6-6 with TRBJ2-7, with 8 nucleotides matching TRBD2. CDR3 length: 15 amino acids. V was clipped by 7 bases and J by 0 bases; unmatched bases: 8. Germline CDR1 reads MNHNY; CDR2 reads SVGAGI (reference sequence).